The source of this T cell receptor beta chain is a study of T cell clusters in autoimmune cytopenias. TRB rearrangements were amplified by touch-down multiplex PCR with mixed TRB-A/B primers. Each CDR3 protein gets one entry in TCRdb, which reprocessed the multiplex PCR reads and gives no DNA. This sample's table reports approximately 12,000 distinct CDR3 sequences. TRB amplification used 250 ng of peripheral blood genomic DNA. The CDR3 contains 14 residues. CDR1 is SGHRS, CDR2 YFSETQ, per germline. These same records also appear under a second study, on T cell repertoires in aging, cancer and after chemotherapy.

This sequence was found in a human donor in good health. The source material was peripheral blood. The chain joins TRBV5-1 to TRBJ2-5; TCRdb's assignment of TRBD2 cannot be checked, as there is no DNA. The CDR3: CASSPGTSVETQYF.